Presented here are 10 T cell receptor beta chains from one specimen sequenced in a study of sequential checkpoint blockade in melanoma. The sample's treatment: randomized to nivolumab then ipilimumab (arm A) or the reverse (arm B). Sequencing used immunoSEQ multiplex PCR; TCRdb keeps in-frame clones, though not all of them. The data contain under 20,000 clones, around 78% of them singletons. The sequencing here drew on CD8+ T cells sorted from blood (inferred from file names), taken from a patient given nivolumab and ipilimumab in sequence. The receptors come from a human donor with melanoma.

The V call is TRBV19, the J call TRBJ1-5; 7 positions agree with TRBD1. With V trimmed by 3 bases and J by 7 bases, 21 bases remained unmatched. Germline V gene lookup returns CDR1 LNHDA and CDR2 SQIVND (reference sequence). The CDR3 covers 19 residues. CDR3 sequence (DNA): TGTGCCAGTAGTATTGGGCAAAGGCTCCGACAGGGAGGTCGCCAGCCCCAGCATTTT. Translated: CASSIGQRLRQGGRQPQHF.

This sequence joins TRBV27 and TRBJ1-1, with TRBD1 identical over 9 bases. V was pared by 6 bases and J by 3 bases, with 8 bases of the junction left unmatched. This CDR3 has 15 residues. Germline CDR1 and CDR2: MNHEY and SMNVEV (reference sequence). For the CDR3, the DNA is TGTGCCAGCAGAATCAACAGGGGGCGGGACACTGAAGCTTTCTTT. This sequence encodes CASRINRGRDTEAFF.

The chain couples TRBV9 to TRBJ2-7, with D unresolved. Germline-derived CDR1 and CDR2 are SGDLS and YYNGEE. This CDR3 contains 14 residues. V lost 0 bases and J lost 2, with 9 bases in between. CDR3 nucleotide sequence: TGTGCCAGCAGCGTAGCAGACAACACCTACGAGCAGTACTTC. Translating it yields CASSVADNTYEQYF.

The V call is TRBV7-2, the J call TRBJ2-7, with D unresolved. Germline values: CDR1 SGHTA, CDR2 FQGNSA. The CDR3 has 13 residues. V gave up 5 bases and J gave up 2 bases, with 10 bases separating them. CDR3 DNA sequence: TGTGCCAGCAGCCCTGTCCAGGCCTACGAGCAGTACTTC. It codes for CASSPVQAYEQYF.

The chain links TRBV7-8 to TRBJ2-7, with a tentative D call TRBD1 (5 bases). The CDR3 has 13 residues. Trimming removed 2 bases from V and 2 bases from J, with 7 bases in between. The germline CDR1 and CDR2 sequences are SGHVS and FQNEAQ. CDR3 amino acids: CASSLKQAYEQYF. DNA for the CDR3: TGTGCCAGCAGCTTAAAACAGGCCTACGAGCAGTACTTC.

The gene calls are TRBV6-5 and TRBJ1-6; D might be TRBD1 (5 bases). From germline, CDR1 is MNHEY and CDR2 SVGAGI. The CDR3 length is 13 residues. The V gene lost 11 bases and the J gene lost 11 bases, with 19 bases spanning the gap. CDR3 protein: CAAGGGPGAPLHF. In DNA form, the CDR3 reads TGTGCCGCGGGGGGAGGGCCCGGAGCACCCCTCCACTTT.

The rearrangement links TRBV7-9 to TRBJ1-1, with D perhaps TRBD1 (6 bases). The germline V and J ends were trimmed by 5 bases and 8 bases, with 12 bases remaining between them. The CDR3 spans 12 residues. Germline assignment: CDR1 SEHNR and CDR2 FQNEAQ (reference sequence). The chain's CDR3 is CASSPGGGEAFF. The CDR3 DNA sequence: TGTGCCAGCAGCCCTGGGGGCGGGGAAGCTTTCTTT.

This CDR3 reads CATRGQDSFYANTGELFF. DNA of the CDR3: TGTGCCACCAGGGGACAGGATAGCTTTTACGCGAACACCGGGGAGCTGTTTTTT. V gene TRBV19 combines with J gene TRBJ2-2, with TRBD1 matching 8 bases. The V segment lost 10 bases and the J segment 0 bases; nucleotides outside the gene matches: 16. Germline values: CDR1 LNHDA, CDR2 SQIVND (reference sequence). The CDR3 has 18 amino acids.

This clone was seen a few times. In DNA, the CDR3 is TGTGCCAGTAATTTTCAGGGGGCAGTTAATCAGCCCCAGCATTTT. It specifies CASNFQGAVNQPQHF. The rearrangement links TRBV19 to TRBJ1-5; TRBD1 aligns across 8 bases. With 7 bases clipped from V and 4 bases from J, the junction kept 9 bases outside the gene matches. The CDR3 is 15 residues long. Germline V gene sequence: CDR1 LNHDA, CDR2 SQIVND (reference sequence).

The chain is built from TRBV28 and TRBJ2-3, with a tentative D call TRBD1 (5 bases). Germline CDR1 and CDR2: MDHEN and SYDVKM. V lost 1 base and J lost 0, with 8 bases in between. The CDR3 runs to 15 residues. The CDR3 reads CASSLFPGSTDTQYF. DNA for the CDR3: TGTGCCAGCAGTTTATTCCCAGGGAGCACAGATACGCAGTATTTT.